The clone carrying this TCR beta chain was detected only once. The sample is drawn from a study of blood T cell repertoires in COVID-19. At the level of the study: COVID-19 samples collected from the United States, Italy and Spain covered acute and convalescent phases. Nucleic acid was either cDNA or gDNA, and it came from T cells, B-cell-depleted T cells, or PBMCs.

Original processing methods: Reference gene primer amplification in the assay estimated nucleated cell counts. The assay was immunoSEQ multiplex PCR, and TCRdb's table has in-frame clones only and misses some. The DNA was the basis for D and trimming; V, J and clone size are from that table. The sample has roughly 200,000 clones; 70% to 90% are singletons. V lost 1 base to trimming and J lost 0 bases; unmatched junction nucleotides: 7. This CDR3 region has 17 residues. In germline, CDR1 is LNHNV, CDR2 YYDKDF (reference sequence). The sequenced sample consisted of peripheral blood. The sequence was collected from a man between 60 and 70 years old with acute or convalescent COVID-19. The chain carries TRBV15 and TRBJ1-1; 8 nucleotides line up with TRBD1. The DNA of the CDR3 is TGTGCCACCAGCAGAGTTACAGGGGGGCCCCTGAACACTGAAGCTTTCTTT. Translating it yields CATSRVTGGPLNTEAFF.